This T cell receptor beta chain was sequenced in a study of blood T cell repertoires in COVID-19. Repertoires were generated with immunoSEQ multiplex PCR, while TCRdb's copy carries only in-frame clones and drops some. There are roughly 250,000 clones in the sample; approximately 83% occur only once, and more than 4% lies in the top ten. This clonotype was obtained from a woman in her thirties who had recovered from COVID-19. Material for sequencing was PBMCs or T cells enriched from blood (not recorded which).

CDR3 protein: CASSLGPGVSSYNEQFF. CDR3 nucleotides: TGCGCCAGCAGCTTGGGACCGGGGGTTAGCTCCTACAATGAGCAGTTCTTC. V is TRBV5-1 and J is TRBJ2-1, with D tentatively TRBD2 (6 bases). Germline V gene sequence: CDR1 SGHRS, CDR2 YFSETQ. This CDR3 contains 17 residues. Trimming took off 0 bases at V and 0 bases at J, with 13 bases between the two ends. The variable domain in full, with the rest retrieved from reference TRBV5-1 and TRBJ2-1, is KAGVTQTPRYLIKTRGQQVTLSCSPISGHRSVSWYQQTPGQGLQFLFEYFSETQRNKGNFPGRFSGRQFSNSRSEMNVSTLELGDSALYLCASSLGPGVSSYNEQFFGPGTRLTVL.